The 27 T cell receptor beta chains below were found in one sample sequenced in a study of metastatic and nonmetastatic thyroid tumors. No treatment of any kind had been given to any patient before thyroid surgery. Through MiXCR, TCRdb re-clonotyped the PCR reads. The profile shows about 64,000 clones, 15% to 20% of them singletons. Source material: blood. The source is a male donor with papillary thyroid cancer or a benign thyroid nodule (not recorded which). Some clones in this sample may be carry-over from other donors' samples.

In this sample, this clone turned up many times. This sequence joins TRBV6-4 and TRBJ2-2; maybe TRBD2 (6 bases). V was trimmed by 3 bases and J by 1 base, leaving 9 bases between them. The CDR3 loop spans 15 amino acids. CDR1 and CDR2 from the germline V gene are MRHNA and SNTAGT. The CDR3 DNA is TGTGCCAGCAGTGAGGGTAGCGGGAACACCGGGGAGCTGTTTTTT. Translated: CASSEGSGNTGELFF.

This clone was counted many times. V usage is TRBV7-6 and J usage is TRBJ2-7; D perhaps matches TRBD2 (6 bases). Trimming pared 0 bases from V and 7 bases from J, leaving 10 bases between. Germline loops: CDR1 SGHVS, CDR2 FNYEAQ. This CDR3 has 13 amino acids. The DNA of the CDR3 is TGTGCCAGCAGCTTAGCGTTCGGGGGAGAGCAGTACTTC. Translated: CASSLAFGGEQYF.

This clone came up many times. The chain couples TRBV10-3 to TRBJ2-7, with a weak D call TRBD2 (7 bases). This CDR3 contains 14 residues. V was trimmed by 6 bases and J by 10 bases, leaving 22 bases between them. Germline V gene sequence: CDR1 ENHRY, CDR2 SYGVKD. The CDR3 is CAIREAGAPQFQYF. DNA of the CDR3: TGTGCCATCAGAGAGGCGGGGGCCCCACAGTTTCAGTACTTC.

As for this clone: Relative to the germline gene, one junction end is altered; a read error may explain this. At the DNA level, this CDR3 is encoded by other sequences in the same sample as well. The rearrangement joins TRBV28 to TRBJ1-5; D call uncertain. Germline CDR1 reads MDHEN; CDR2 reads SYDVKM. The CDR3 is made up of 14 amino acids. The DNA of the CDR3 is TGTGCCAGCAGTCTACCTTCACCGGTCCAGCCACAGCATTTT. It is translated as CASSLPSPVQPQHF.

Turning to this clone: Germline is not matched at one junction end, which may reflect a read error. The V call is TRBV20-1, the J call TRBJ1-1; D call uncertain. The CDR3 length is 8 residues. Germline CDR1 and CDR2: DFQATT and SNEGSKA (reference sequence). CDR3: CSFQVAPF. The CDR3 DNA is TGCAGTTTCCAGGTTGCCCCATTT.

This clone was observed many times. A much bigger clone sits one base away, suggesting this may be a read error. This rearrangement joins TRBV6-1 to TRBJ1-4, with unresolved D. The germline CDR1 and CDR2 sequences are MNHNS and SASEGT. The CDR3 covers 14 residues. With 4 bases removed from V and 3 bases from J, the gap between germline ends came to 9 bases. The CDR3 nucleotides are TGTGCCAGCAGTGGAAAAGTATCTAATGAAAAACTGTTTTTT. Translating it yields CASSGKVSNEKLFF.

This clone has a count of ten or more. The chain combines TRBV28 with TRBJ2-1; D not resolved. CDR1 is MDHEN, CDR2 SYDVKM, per germline. The CDR3 length is 14 residues. Trimming removed 3 bases at V and 10 bases at J, with 16 bases between. The CDR3 region has the DNA TGTGCCAGCAGTTTGGGCGGCCCCCGGCGGGAGCAGTTCTTC. Translation gives CASSLGGPRREQFF.

Points on this clone: A much larger clone is a single base away; this may be a read error. This chain uses TRBV6-1 with TRBJ2-5, with TRBD1 as a possible D gene (6 bases). The CDR3 is made up of 13 amino acids. Germline CDR1 reads MNHNS; CDR2 reads SASEGT. The CDR3 protein is CASSRQAQEAQYF. In DNA, the CDR3 is TGCGCCAGCAGTCGACAGGCCCAAGAGGCCCAGTACTTC.

Notes on this clone: A single base separates this from a much larger clone, so it may be a read error. Other DNA sequences in the same sample also yield this CDR3. The V and J genes are TRBV15 and TRBJ1-3; tentative D call: TRBD1 (5 bases). The CDR3 length is 17 residues. Per germline, CDR1 LNHNV and CDR2 YYDKDF (reference sequence). Trimming left V 5 bases short and J 1 base short, with 18 bases between. CDR3 residues: CATSGGRSAASGNTIYF. The CDR3 DNA reads TGTGCCACCAGCGGGGGTAGGTCCGCAGCTTCTGGAAACACCATATATTTT. The complete variable domain, with remaining parts taken from reference TRBV15 and TRBJ1-3, reads DAMVIQNPRYQVTQFGKPVTLSCSQTLNHNVMYWYQQKSSQAPKLLFHYYDKDFNNEADTPDNFQSRRPNTSFCFLDIRSPGLGDTAMYLCATSGGRSAASGNTIYFGEGSWLTVV.

This clone was detected ten times or more. The rearrangement links TRBV4-2 to TRBJ2-6; TRBD2 matches at 7 bases. Per the germline V gene, CDR1 is LGHNA and CDR2 is YNFKEQ. The CDR3 contains 18 residues. V dropped 1 base and J dropped 4; count of bases not matched to a gene: 10. The CDR3 DNA sequence: TGTGCCAGCAGCCAAGCGAGTGGGAGGGCGGTGGGGGCCAACGTCCTGACTTTC. This translates into CASSQASGRAVGANVLTF.

This clone was counted only a few times. V usage is TRBV28 and J usage is TRBJ1-2; weak D call: TRBD1 (5 bases). The CDR3 totals 12 residues. V was shortened by 8 bases and J by 13 bases, with 20 bases between the two germline ends. Germline CDR1 reads MDHEN; CDR2 reads SYDVKM. The CDR3, as DNA: TGTGCCAGCGGGCGGGACGGAAAACACGGCACCTTC. The encoded protein is CASGRDGKHGTF.

The rearrangement links TRBV30 to TRBJ1-5; D is undetermined. V lost 1 base, J lost 7 bases, and 11 bases lay in between. This CDR3 has 13 amino acids. The germline V gene has CDR1 GTSNPN and CDR2 SVGIG (reference sequence). Written as DNA, the CDR3 is TGTGCCTGGAGTGCCGACTTAAGGCAGCCCCAGCATTTT. Translation: CAWSADLRQPQHF.

This chain joins TRBV10-1 and TRBJ1-1, with D possibly being TRBD1 (5 bases). In germline, CDR1 is WNHNN, CDR2 SYGVQD (reference sequence). The length of the CDR3 is 15 residues. Trimming stripped 3 bases from V and 10 bases from J, with 21 bases between. CDR3 in amino acids: CASSDLGCIDSVAFF. The CDR3 region has the DNA TGCGCCAGCAGTGATTTAGGATGCATAGACAGTGTAGCTTTCTTT.

This clone was observed at least ten times. This chain uses TRBV7-6 with TRBJ2-1; D gene uncertain. V lost 4 bases, J lost 2 bases, and 9 bases lay in between. Per germline, CDR1 SGHVS and CDR2 FNYEAQ. This CDR3 is 14 amino acids long. CDR3 DNA sequence: TGTGCCAGCAGCTCATATGGGGCCTACAATGAGCAGTTCTTC. Translated: CASSSYGAYNEQFF.

This clone was picked up a small number of times. The chain recombines TRBV6-1 with TRBJ2-1, with 9 bases that match TRBD2. CDR3 length: 16 amino acids. Trimming removed 8 bases from V and 0 bases from J; junction bases left unmatched: 8. The V gene's germline CDR1 is MNHNS and CDR2 SASEGT. CDR3 amino acids: CASPVTSGSSYNEQFF. In DNA form, the CDR3 reads TGTGCCAGCCCAGTGACTAGCGGTAGCTCCTACAATGAGCAGTTCTTC.

This clone was observed many times. The rearrangement links TRBV9 to TRBJ2-2; D is possibly TRBD1 (6 bases). The V gene lost 3 bases and the J gene lost 4 bases, with 16 bases spanning the gap. Germline assignment: CDR1 SGDLS and CDR2 YYNGEE. The CDR3 length is 16 residues. The CDR3 DNA sequence: TGTGCCAGCAGCGGAGAGAGAGGACAGTTCACCGGGGAGCTGTTTTTT. Protein: CASSGERGQFTGELFF.

The sample holds a few counts of this clone. A much larger clone sits a single nucleotide away, making a read error possible. The chain couples TRBV19 to TRBJ1-5, with D uncertain. The CDR3 extends over 14 amino acids. The V gene's germline CDR1 is LNHDA and CDR2 SQIVND (reference sequence). Deletions cut 2 bases from V and 7 bases from J, with 12 bases between. In nucleotides, the CDR3 is TGTGCCAGTAGTATATGTGGTATAGGCCAGCCCCAGCATTTT. It translates to CASSICGIGQPQHF.

There are a few counts of this clone. With a much larger clone just one base away, this may be a read error. The sample carries other DNA sequences with the same CDR3. V is TRBV9 and J is TRBJ2-1; D perhaps matches TRBD2 (5 bases). V was cut by 4 bases and J by 6 bases, with 20 bases left in between. From germline, CDR1 is SGDLS and CDR2 YYNGEE. This CDR3 contains 16 residues. CDR3 loop: CASSPRKRGERNEQFF. In DNA, the CDR3 is TGTGCCAGCAGCCCCCGCAAGCGTGGGGAGCGCAATGAGCAGTTCTTC.

This clone came up many times. This chain joins TRBV6-1 and TRBJ1-1; TRBD1 might be the D (5 bases). The V end was cut by 4 bases, the J end by 1 base, with 13 bases between. This CDR3 spans 15 amino acids. CDR1 and CDR2 from the germline V gene are MNHNS and SASEGT. The CDR3 sequence: CASSASTRANTEAFF. The CDR3 DNA follows: TGTGCCAGCAGTGCGTCGACCAGGGCGAACACTGAAGCTTTCTTT.

This clone was detected ten times or more. V usage is TRBV10-3 and J usage is TRBJ2-1; D possibly corresponds to TRBD2 (5 bases). The CDR3 has 15 residues. Germline-derived CDR1 and CDR2 are ENHRY and SYGVKD. Trimming pared 5 bases from V and 6 bases from J, leaving 17 bases between. The CDR3 loop reads CAISTPGMAGNEQFF. CDR3 DNA: TGTGCCATCAGTACCCCCGGGATGGCCGGCAATGAGCAGTTCTTC.

This clone was picked up many times. The chain is built from TRBV15 and TRBJ2-1; 7 nucleotides agree with TRBD2. J was trimmed by 3 bases and V by 4 bases; bases with no gene match: 6. This CDR3 comprises 15 residues. CDR1 is LNHNV and CDR2 is YYDKDF in the germline V gene (reference sequence). For the CDR3, the DNA is TGTGCCACCAGCAATGCAGCGGGGATCTACAATGAGCAGTTCTTC. Translated: CATSNAAGIYNEQFF.

This clone has at least ten counts. The CDR3 DNA is TGTGCCAGCTCACCCGGGACTAGCGGGAACATACACTACAATGAGCAGTTCTTC. Protein: CASSPGTSGNIHYNEQFF. The chain joins TRBV18 to TRBJ2-1, with TRBD2 matching over 13 bases. The V segment lost 3 bases and the J segment 3 bases; nucleotides outside the gene matches: 8. This CDR3 is built from 18 residues. CDR1 KGHSH and CDR2 LQKENI come from the germline V gene.

The chain uses TRBV6-1 and TRBJ1-2; the D is unclear. The CDR3 extends over 14 amino acids. The V end was cut by 7 bases, the J end by 0 bases, with 12 bases between. Looked up from germline, CDR1 is MNHNS and CDR2 is SASEGT. The CDR3, as DNA: TGTGCCAGCACCGACCGGAGTACTAACTATGGCTACACCTTC. Amino acids: CASTDRSTNYGYTF.

This clone was counted many times. The gene calls are TRBV5-6 and TRBJ2-2; no firm D call. The CDR3 length is 11 residues. CDR1 is SGHDT and CDR2 is YYEEEE in the germline V gene. Trimming stripped 3 bases from V and 7 bases from J, with 4 bases between. CDR3 in DNA: TGTGCCAGCAGCTCCCTCGGGGAGCTGTTTTTT. Translating gives CASSSLGELFF.

Many counts were recorded for this clone. CDR3 in amino acids: CATSSATGNQETQYF. CDR3 bases: TGTGCCACCAGCTCCGCGACAGGGAACCAAGAGACCCAGTACTTC. The V and J genes are TRBV24-1 and TRBJ2-5; 7 bases align to TRBD1. The CDR3 is 15 amino acids. J lost 0 bases, V lost 7 bases, and 7 bases had no gene match. The V gene's germline CDR1 is KGHDR and CDR2 SFDVKD.

This chain links TRBV19 with TRBJ2-7; D is undetermined. The CDR3 totals 10 residues. Per the germline V gene, CDR1 is LNHDA and CDR2 is SQIVND (reference sequence). Between the trimmed V and J ends, which lost 3 bases and 13 bases, there was a span of 10 bases. The CDR3 sequence: CASSIYDHYF. CDR3 nucleotide sequence: TGTGCCAGTAGTATCTACGATCATTACTTC.

This clone was seen at least ten times. The chain carries TRBV12-3 or TRBV12-4 and TRBJ1-1; D is uncertain. This CDR3 has 15 residues. Trimming left V 5 bases short and J 3 bases short, with 16 bases between. In nucleotides, the CDR3 is TGTGCCAGCAGTGGAATAACAAGATCGTACACTGAAGCTTTCTTT. This sequence encodes CASSGITRSYTEAFF.